A single sample is the source of the 18 T cell receptor beta chains below, sequenced in a study of blood T cell repertoires in COVID-19. The table came from immunoSEQ multiplex PCR; TCRdb's copy has only in-frame clones and leaves some out. Here the sample spans approximately 150,000 clones, around 83% being singletons. Sequences were obtained from peripheral blood. These receptor sequences come from a man aged 55 to 69 with active or convalescent COVID-19.

V and J are TRBV1 and TRBJ2-4; TRBD2 is the table's D call, not checked against the DNA. TRBV1 is a pseudogene segment. This CDR3 has 21 amino acids. CDR3 sequence reads: CTSSQDPCKREGPPSKNIQYF. CDR3 nucleotide sequence: TGCACCAGCAGCCAAGATCCCTGTAAGCGGGAGGGTCCTCCGTCCAAAAACATTCAGTACTTC.

The chain combines TRBV10-1 with TRBJ2-7; D unresolved. The V and J ends lost 8 bases and 3 bases respectively, with 23 bases between them. The V gene's germline CDR1 is WNHNN and CDR2 SYGVQD (reference sequence). This CDR3 comprises 16 residues. The CDR3 DNA is TGCGCCAGCGAAATTGTAAGGCAACTACCTTTCTACGAGCAGTACGTC. Its translation: CASEIVRQLPFYEQYV.

This chain links TRBV6-2 or TRBV6-3 with TRBJ1-1; 7 positions agree with TRBD1. The ends lost 4 bases at V and 7 bases at J; junction bases unmatched: 12. CDR1 MNHEY and CDR2 SVGEGT come from the germline V gene. The CDR3 loop spans 15 amino acids. The CDR3 loop is CASSSHQTGAGEAFF. DNA of the CDR3: TGTGCCAGCAGTTCTCATCAAACAGGGGCCGGTGAAGCTTTCTTT.

The chain has TRBV11-2 and TRBJ2-1; D perhaps matches TRBD2 (5 bases). CDR1 and CDR2 (germline): SGHAT, FQNNGV. The CDR3 consists of 15 residues. With 2 bases removed from V and 1 base from J, the gap between germline ends came to 9 bases. CDR3 bases: TGTGCCAGCAGCTTAATACGGGGTTCCTACAATGAGCAGTTCTTC. Protein sequence: CASSLIRGSYNEQFF.

This clone appeared a single time. J is TRBJ1-4 and V is TRBV25-1; tentatively, D is TRBD1 (5 bases). The CDR3 consists of 14 residues. Germline V gene data show CDR1 as MGHDK and CDR2 as SYGVNS. V lost 3 bases and J 7 bases, leaving 12 bases between the germline ends. The CDR3 here is CASSDGRVGEKLFF. For the CDR3, the DNA is TGTGCCAGCAGTGACGGCAGGGTGGGTGAAAAACTGTTTTTT.

The chain is built from TRBV11-3 and TRBJ1-1, with 7 bases aligning to TRBD1. The V gene's germline CDR1 is SGHNT and CDR2 YENEEA. Trimming removed 7 bases from V and 1 base from J; junction bases left unmatched: 6. The CDR3 has 14 amino acids. The CDR3 region is CASTPGTANTEAFF. The CDR3 DNA is TGTGCCAGCACCCCCGGGACAGCGAACACTGAAGCTTTCTTT. The variable domain in full, completed from reference TRBV11-3 and TRBJ1-1, reads EAGVVQSPRYKIIEKKQPVAFWCNPISGHNTLYWYLQNLGQGPELLIRYENEEAVDDSQLPKDRFSAERLKGVDSTLKIQPAELGDSAVYLCASTPGTANTEAFFGQGTRLTVV.

This sequence joins TRBV24-1 and TRBJ2-1; D unclear. Germline CDR1 is KGHDR and CDR2 is SFDVKD. Trimming removed 9 bases from V and 2 bases from J, with 10 bases in between. CDR3 size: 13 residues. CDR3 amino acids: CATRSGAYNEQFF. The CDR3 coding sequence is TGTGCCACCCGTAGTGGTGCCTACAATGAGCAGTTCTTC.

J is TRBJ2-1 and V is TRBV7-2; 10 nucleotides align to TRBD1. Germline V CDR1 and CDR2: SGHTA, FQGNSA. With V trimmed by 4 bases and J by 2 bases, 8 bases remained unmatched. The CDR3 extends over 17 amino acids. The CDR3 DNA sequence: TGTGCCAGCAGCTACGACAGGGGGCGATTCCCCTACAATGAGCAGTTCTTC. Translation: CASSYDRGRFPYNEQFF.

This rearrangement joins TRBV24-1 to TRBJ2-1, with TRBD1 matching over 9 bases. J gave up 5 bases and V 6 bases, and 10 bases lay outside the gene matches. The CDR3 extends over 16 amino acids. Germline V CDR1 and CDR2: KGHDR, SFDVKD. The CDR3 sequence: CATSPRGTGPDNEQFF. CDR3 nucleotide sequence: TGTGCCACCAGTCCACGCGGGACAGGGCCCGACAATGAGCAGTTCTTC.

This chain connects TRBV28 to TRBJ2-7; 9 nucleotides match TRBD2. The CDR3 loop spans 16 amino acids. Germline V CDR1 and CDR2: MDHEN, SYDVKM. The trim removed 6 bases at V and 7 bases at J, leaving 16 bases unmatched. In DNA, the CDR3 is TGTGCCAGCAGGATGATCTTAGCGGGAGAGGGTTGTGAGCAGTACGTC. This encodes CASRMILAGEGCEQYV.

The V and J genes are TRBV21-1 and TRBJ2-7; the DNA was not used to check the table's D call, TRBD1. TRBV21-1 is labeled a pseudogene. This CDR3 spans 15 amino acids. CDR3 region: CASSKGTSGSYEQYV. DNA of the CDR3: TGTGCCAGCAGCAAAGGGACAAGTGGCTCCTACGAGCAGTACGTC.

The rearrangement joins TRBV5-1 to TRBJ1-1, with TRBD1 matching over 8 bases. Germline V CDR1 and CDR2: SGHRS, YFSETQ. The CDR3 totals 11 residues. Losses at the gene ends were 8 bases for V and 6 bases for J; bases not matched to a gene: 3. The CDR3 region has the DNA TGCGCCAGTGGACAGGGACCTGAAGCTTTCTTT. Translating gives CASGQGPEAFF.

The chain joins TRBV24-1 to TRBJ2-1; tentative D call: TRBD2 (6 bases). The CDR3 runs 16 residues. V gave up 1 base and J gave up 4 bases, with 13 bases separating them. Germline V gives CDR1 KGHDR, CDR2 SFDVKD. The CDR3 here is CATSDFRDSAYNEQFF. DNA for the CDR3: TGTGCCACCAGTGATTTTCGGGACTCTGCATACAATGAGCAGTTCTTC.

This chain connects TRBV7-2 to TRBJ1-5, with 7 bases fitting TRBD1. CDR1 and CDR2 from the germline V gene are SGHTA and FQGNSA. Losses at the gene ends were 4 bases for V and 6 bases for J; bases not matched to a gene: 9. The CDR3 has 15 amino acids. The CDR3 sequence: CASSSDRALGQPQHF. In DNA form, the CDR3 reads TGTGCCAGCAGCTCAGACAGGGCGTTGGGTCAGCCCCAGCATTTT.

The genes are TRBV13 and TRBJ1-5; tentatively, D is TRBD1 (5 bases). Trimming removed 5 bases at V and 3 bases at J, with 14 bases between. In germline, CDR1 is PRHDT, CDR2 FYEKMQ (reference sequence). The CDR3 runs to 15 residues. CDR3 in DNA: TGTGCCAGCAGCATCGGAGACAGACCCAATCAGCCCCAGCATTTT. This gives the protein CASSIGDRPNQPQHF.

The chain recombines TRBV7-9 with TRBJ2-1; 11 bases match TRBD2. V lost 4 bases and J lost 7; bases outside the gene matches: 6. CDR1 is SEHNR and CDR2 is FQNEAQ in the germline V gene (reference sequence). The CDR3 covers 15 residues. The CDR3 sequence: CASSSSGRSGNEQFF. The DNA of the CDR3 is TGTGCCAGCAGCTCTAGCGGGAGGTCGGGGAATGAGCAGTTCTTC.

This clone was detected ten times or more. The rearrangement joins TRBV6-1 to TRBJ2-7; TRBD2 matches 8 bases. Germline loops: CDR1 MNHNS, CDR2 SASEGT. Trimming removed 0 bases from V and 3 bases from J; junction bases left unmatched: 7. This CDR3 contains 16 residues. CDR3 nucleotides: TGTGCCAGCAGTGAAGCAACGCTAGCGGGCAGCTACGAGCAGTACGTC. Encoded protein: CASSEATLAGSYEQYV.

The chain joins TRBV7-2 to TRBJ1-5; no reliable D call. V lost 4 bases to trimming and J lost 3 bases, with 10 bases between them. In germline, CDR1 is SGHTA, CDR2 FQGNSA. The CDR3 runs 14 residues. In DNA, the CDR3 is TGTGCCAGCAGCTCAGGCCAGCTCAATCAGCCCCAGCATTTT. Protein: CASSSGQLNQPQHF.